The sample holds a few counts of the clone carrying this T cell receptor beta chain. TCRdb's copy holds only in-frame clones and misses some; the assay was immunoSEQ multiplex PCR. This sample has more than 55,000 clones; approximately 90% occur once, and the top ten carry over 4%. The entry originates in a study of technical replicates of blood from a few donors. Germline values: CDR1 MNHNS, CDR2 SASEGT. The CDR3 length is 17 residues. The V and J ends lost 0 bases and 6 bases respectively, with 19 bases between them. This receptor was obtained from a human donor in good health. Some clones in this sample may be carry-over from other donors' samples. The genes are TRBV6-1 and TRBJ2-3; maybe TRBD1 (6 bases). The material sequenced was PBMCs. In DNA form, the CDR3 reads TGTGCCAGCAGTGAAGCCATGGGGGCCCCTAGAGGGGATACGCAGTATTTT. It translates to CASSEAMGAPRGDTQYF.